This T cell receptor beta chain originates from a study of breast tumors, draining lymph nodes, adjacent tissues. Study-level points and caveats: Luminal-like breast cancer showed significantly higher tumor–nontumor repertoire similarity than basal-like. Compared with lymph nodes, tumors were less diverse; compared with nontumor tissue, more.

The lymph nodes were axillary draining lymph nodes from breast cancer patients. TCRdb passed the multiplex PCR reads through MiXCR, listing each CDR3 protein once. The top ten clones hold about 2.3% of a sample with about 140,000 distinct CDR3 sequences, approximately 32% of them seen once. A remark on this clonotype: Its antigen is still unknown.

V was pared by 10 bases and J by 4 bases, with 7 bases of the junction left unmatched. CDR1 and CDR2 from the germline V gene are ENHRY and SYGVKD. The CDR3 loop spans 14 amino acids. The V and J genes are TRBV10-3 and TRBJ2-3; TRBD2 aligns across 11 bases. The clonotype comes from a female donor with breast cancer. Some clones in this sample may be carry-over from other donors' samples. The sequenced sample consisted of axillary lymph node tissue. As DNA, the CDR3 is TGTGCCACCGGGACTAGCGGATACGCAGATACGCAGTATTTT. It is translated as CATGTSGYADTQYF.